A selection of T cell receptor beta chains follows, all from one sample in a study of blood T cell repertoires in COVID-19. Repertoires were generated with immunoSEQ multiplex PCR, while TCRdb's copy carries only in-frame clones and drops some. The sample yields just over 250,000 clones, about 86% seen once. The sequencing sample was made of PBMCs or T cells enriched from blood (not recorded which). The origin of the receptors is a man aged 25-40 years with acute COVID-19. Both conserved end residues are part of each CDR3. Each record gives: CDR3 DNA, CDR3 protein, V gene, clone size, J gene, D gene. D genes are given only for firm matches. Only some rows state a clone size, as once, few, many or a class for expanded clones.

CDR3nt: TGTGCCAGCAGTGCCACCCAGGGACAGGGTTCGGCAGATACGCAGTATTTT
CDR3aa: CASSATQGQGSADTQYF
v_gene: TRBV25-1
abundance: .
j_gene: TRBJ2-3
d_gene: TRBD1

CDR3nt: TGCAGCGTTGGACTTGACAGGGGGTGGGAGACCCAGTACTTC
CDR3aa: CSVGLDRGWETQYF
v_gene: TRBV29-1
abundance: .
j_gene: TRBJ2-5
d_gene: TRBD1

CDR3nt: TGTGCCAGTACTATGACAGGGGGGGATACTGAAGCTTTCTTT
CDR3aa: CASTMTGGDTEAFF
v_gene: TRBV19
abundance: .
j_gene: TRBJ1-1
d_gene: TRBD1

CDR3nt: TGTGCCAGCTCAGAAGGGGGCCGGAACACTGAAGCTTTCTTT
CDR3aa: CASSEGGRNTEAFF
v_gene: TRBV27
abundance: .
j_gene: TRBJ1-1
d_gene: TRBD1

CDR3nt: TGTGCCAGCGCCGGGACAGGGGACACCGGGGAGCTGTTTTTT
CDR3aa: CASAGTGDTGELFF
v_gene: TRBV19
abundance: .
j_gene: TRBJ2-2
d_gene: TRBD1

CDR3nt: TGTGCCAGCAGTGAAAGAATTCCGGGACAGCGAATTTATCAGCCCCAGCATTTT
CDR3aa: CASSERIPGQRIYQPQHF
v_gene: TRBV6-1
abundance: .
j_gene: TRBJ1-5
d_gene: TRBD1

CDR3nt: TGTGCCAGCAGGATTCACCGGGGGGGCGCAGATACGCAGTATTTT
CDR3aa: CASRIHRGGADTQYF
v_gene: TRBV6-5
abundance: .
j_gene: TRBJ2-3
d_gene: TRBD2

CDR3nt: TGTGCCAGCAGTCAAGGGGCTCTTGGCTACACCTTC
CDR3aa: CASSQGALGYTF
v_gene: TRBV27
abundance: .
j_gene: TRBJ1-2
d_gene: .

CDR3nt: TGTGCCAGCAGCTTAGGATTGGGGGCGTCCTACAATGAGCAGTTCTTC
CDR3aa: CASSLGLGASYNEQFF
v_gene: TRBV7-8
abundance: many
j_gene: TRBJ2-1
d_gene: .

CDR3nt: TGTGCCAGCAGTTACTTAGGGACAGGGTTTCCCGGGGAGCTGTTTTTT
CDR3aa: CASSYLGTGFPGELFF
v_gene: TRBV27
abundance: .
j_gene: TRBJ2-2
d_gene: TRBD1

CDR3nt: TGTGCCAGCAGTGGCACTAGCGGGGGGTCAGGTGAGCAGTTCTTC
CDR3aa: CASSGTSGGSGEQFF
v_gene: TRBV11-3
abundance: .
j_gene: TRBJ2-1
d_gene: TRBD2

CDR3nt: TGTGCCAGTAGTATAGGCCAGGGGAAGGTCTCCGGGGAGCTGTTTTTT
CDR3aa: CASSIGQGKVSGELFF
v_gene: TRBV19
abundance: .
j_gene: TRBJ2-2
d_gene: .

CDR3nt: TGTGCCAGCAGCTTGGGGCCGGATGAAAAACTGTTTTTT
CDR3aa: CASSLGPDEKLFF
v_gene: TRBV7-9
abundance: .
j_gene: TRBJ1-4
d_gene: .

CDR3nt: TGCGCCAGCAGCTTACCGGGACAGGGGTATGAAAAACTGTTTTTT
CDR3aa: CASSLPGQGYEKLFF
v_gene: TRBV5-1
abundance: few
j_gene: TRBJ1-4
d_gene: TRBD1

CDR3nt: TGTGCCAGCAGCTTACAGATACTGGGACAGAATTCAGTAGGGGGTAATTCACCCCTCCACTTT
CDR3aa: CASSLQILGQNSVGGNSPLHF
v_gene: TRBV7-6
abundance: .
j_gene: TRBJ1-6
d_gene: TRBD1

CDR3nt: TGCGCCAGCAGCGGTCCGACAGGGCTGGAGAGCTCACCCCTCCACTTT
CDR3aa: CASSGPTGLESSPLHF
v_gene: TRBV5-1
abundance: few
j_gene: TRBJ1-6
d_gene: TRBD1

CDR3nt: TGTGCCAGCAGCACCCCGGGACAGGGGGCCCTTAATGAAAAACTGTTTTTT
CDR3aa: CASSTPGQGALNEKLFF
v_gene: TRBV5-6
abundance: .
j_gene: TRBJ1-4
d_gene: TRBD1

CDR3nt: TGTGCCAGCAGCAGGGACAGGGAATACTATGGCTACACCTTC
CDR3aa: CASSRDREYYGYTF
v_gene: TRBV5-5
abundance: .
j_gene: TRBJ1-2
d_gene: TRBD1

CDR3nt: TGTGCCAGCAGCCCTAGCGGGACCTTCCAAGAGACCCAGTACTTC
CDR3aa: CASSPSGTFQETQYF
v_gene: TRBV9
abundance: .
j_gene: TRBJ2-5
d_gene: TRBD2

CDR3nt: TGTGCCAGCAGGACTAGCGGGACTTCCTACAATGAGCAGTTCTTC
CDR3aa: CASRTSGTSYNEQFF
v_gene: TRBV5-1
abundance: .
j_gene: TRBJ2-1
d_gene: TRBD2

CDR3nt: TGCAGCGTTGAAGAGGGGGACAGGGTGGTACAGACCCAGTACTTC
CDR3aa: CSVEEGDRVVQTQYF
v_gene: TRBV29-1
abundance: .
j_gene: TRBJ2-5
d_gene: TRBD1

CDR3nt: TGTGCCACCAGTGACGCGGGACTAGCGGGAGGGGGTCAAGAGACCCAGTACTTC
CDR3aa: CATSDAGLAGGGQETQYF
v_gene: TRBV24-1
abundance: .
j_gene: TRBJ2-5
d_gene: TRBD2

CDR3nt: TGCGCCAGCAGCTTGTACGGGGTAGATGCCACAGATACGCAGTATTTT
CDR3aa: CASSLYGVDATDTQYF
v_gene: TRBV5-1
abundance: few
j_gene: TRBJ2-3
d_gene: .

CDR3nt: TGTGCCAGCAGTGAACTGGAGTTCCAGCCCCAGCATTTT
CDR3aa: CASSELEFQPQHF
v_gene: TRBV6-1
abundance: once
j_gene: TRBJ1-5
d_gene: .

CDR3nt: TGTGCCAGCAGCTTGGATGGGACAGGGGAAGACATTCAGTACTTC
CDR3aa: CASSLDGTGEDIQYF
v_gene: TRBV5-5
abundance: .
j_gene: TRBJ2-4
d_gene: TRBD1

CDR3nt: TGTGCCAGCACCCAGGGGATATTTGAAAAACTGTTTTTT
CDR3aa: CASTQGIFEKLFF
v_gene: TRBV18
abundance: .
j_gene: TRBJ1-4
d_gene: .

CDR3nt: TGCAGCGTTAAGGGGTTGAACACTGAAGCTTTCTTT
CDR3aa: CSVKGLNTEAFF
v_gene: TRBV29-1
abundance: .
j_gene: TRBJ1-1
d_gene: .

CDR3nt: TGTGCCAGCAGCTCCGGGGGGCAGGGTGGCTACACCTTC
CDR3aa: CASSSGGQGGYTF
v_gene: TRBV11-3
abundance: .
j_gene: TRBJ1-2
d_gene: .